Each of the 2 T cell receptor beta chains below was sequenced from the same sample in a study of chemoradiotherapy in HPV16-positive cancers. Libraries were prepared by immunoSEQ multiplex PCR; TCRdb keeps only in-frame clonotypes and omits some of them. This table has more than 25,000 clones, roughly 93% appearing once. The sequencing used blood, collected from a patient who underwent chemoradiotherapy. All receptors derive from a human donor with HPV-associated anogenital cancer.

This rearrangement joins TRBV19 to TRBJ1-6; the D gene is possibly TRBD1 (6 bases). The CDR3 covers 14 residues. Deletions cut 3 bases from V and 4 bases from J, with 7 bases between. Per the germline V gene, CDR1 is LNHDA and CDR2 is SQIVND (reference sequence). The chain's CDR3 is CASSITGYNSPLHF. CDR3 DNA sequence: TGTGCCAGTAGTATCACAGGGTATAATTCACCCCTCCACTTT.

CDR3 in DNA: TGTGCCAGTAGTAACGGGTATACAGATACGCAGTATTTT. Protein product: CASSNGYTDTQYF. The chain combines TRBV19 with TRBJ2-3, with D hard to call. The V end was cut by 4 bases, the J end by 3 bases, with 8 bases between. The CDR3 runs 13 residues. Germline V lookup: CDR1 LNHDA, CDR2 SQIVND (reference sequence).